This T cell receptor beta chain emerged from a study of blood T cell repertoires in COVID-19. Study in general: The United States, Italy and Spain were the sources of the acute and convalescent COVID-19 samples. Sources were T cells, B-cell-depleted T cells, or PBMCs; the material itself was cDNA or gDNA.

Per the original data handling: The assay estimated nucleated cells by amplifying reference gene primers. TCRdb's copy holds only in-frame clones and misses some; the assay was immunoSEQ multiplex PCR. V and J calls and clone size follow that table, whereas D and trimming were derived from the DNA. The data show 200,000 to 250,000 clones, about four fifths seen once. Trimming removed 0 bases from V and 3 bases from J; junction bases left unmatched: 14. The CDR3 is 20 amino acids. The germline V gene encodes CDR1 LGHDT and CDR2 YNNKEL (reference sequence). This receptor was taken from a woman older than 75 with acute or convalescent COVID-19. The rearrangement uses TRBV3-1 (or the pseudogene TRBV3-2) and TRBJ2-7; 13 bases fit TRBD2. The sample taken for sequencing was peripheral blood. CDR3 in DNA: TGTGCCAGCAGCCAAGATGGGGGACTAGCGGGGCCGTTGTTCTACTACGAGCAGTACTTC. Translated, it gives CASSQDGGLAGPLFYYEQYF.